The next 10 T cell receptor beta chains were all read from a single sample in a study of PD-L1 blockade in urothelial cancer (dated by TCRdb to about 2017). The library was built by means of the immunoSEQ multiplex PCR assay. TCRdb took this table from immuneACCESS and kept in-frame rearrangements with V and J called. Such tables lack part of the clones; where checked against another copy, unresolved V genes explain under half of the gap, and the rest is unexplained. The sample contains 50,000 or so clones, 60% to 80% of them found a single time. Around 3.6% of the sample lies in the top ten. Sequenced here: PBMCs, sampled around atezolizumab (anti-PD-L1) treatment. These receptor sequences come from a man in his 70s with urothelial cancer.

The rearrangement joins TRBV7-2 to TRBJ2-1, with D uncertain. The CDR3 covers 15 residues. The germline V and J ends were trimmed by 1 base and 6 bases, with 13 bases remaining between them. Germline V gives CDR1 SGHTA, CDR2 FQGNSA. The CDR3 coding sequence is TGTGCCAGCAGCTTAGAAAGAGGTTTGGTCAATGAGCAGTTCTTC. Translating it yields CASSLERGLVNEQFF.

This clone was seen more than once but under ten times. This sequence joins TRBV5-1 and TRBJ1-2; 11 bases are a match to TRBD1. The germline V gene encodes CDR1 SGHRS and CDR2 YFSETQ. This CDR3 region has 16 residues. The junction had 11 bases not matched to a gene; V was cut back by 6 bases and J by 4 bases. The chain's CDR3 is CASKLTGTGGTYGYTF. The CDR3 DNA sequence: TGCGCCAGCAAGCTGACCGGGACAGGGGGGACCTATGGCTACACCTTC.

This rearrangement joins TRBV7-2 to TRBJ2-5; 8 bases line up with TRBD2. The CDR3 spans 17 residues. The V segment lost 1 base and the J segment 1 base; nucleotides outside the gene matches: 8. Germline V gene lookup returns CDR1 SGHTA and CDR2 FQGNSA. CDR3 residues: CASSLVGVGGAQETQYF. The DNA for the CDR3 is TGTGCCAGCAGCTTAGTGGGAGTCGGGGGGGCCCAAGAGACCCAGTACTTC.

This rearrangement joins TRBV19 to TRBJ2-6, with 9 bases that match TRBD1. With V trimmed by 7 bases and J by 2 bases, 9 bases remained unmatched. CDR3 length equals 17 residues. The germline gives CDR1 LNHDA, CDR2 SQIVND (reference sequence). For the CDR3, the DNA is TGTGCCAGTAAACCCGACAGGGGGTCTACTGGGGCCAACGTCCTGACTTTC. This codes for CASKPDRGSTGANVLTF.

This chain joins TRBV2 and TRBJ2-7; 11 bases fit TRBD1. This CDR3 region has 14 residues. V dropped 6 bases and J dropped 8; count of bases not matched to a gene: 9. From germline, CDR1 is SNHLY and CDR2 FYNNEI. The CDR3 is CASREPGQGVKQYF. The CDR3 DNA is TGTGCCAGCAGGGAACCGGGACAGGGGGTCAAGCAGTACTTC.

V usage is TRBV14 and J usage is TRBJ2-1; tentatively, D is TRBD1 (6 bases). This CDR3 is 16 amino acids long. The ends were cut back, 3 bases at V and 0 bases at J, with 12 bases in the middle. Germline CDR1 and CDR2: SGHDN and FVKESK. For the CDR3, the DNA is TGTGCCAGCAGCCATTTCAGGGGAAGCTCCTACAATGAGCAGTTCTTC. Amino acids: CASSHFRGSSYNEQFF.

For the CDR3, the DNA is TGTGCCAGCAGCTTAGGGGGCGCCTCCTACAATGAGCAGTTCTTC. This gives the protein CASSLGGASYNEQFF. The V gene is TRBV5-4, the J gene TRBJ2-1, with 7 bases lining up with TRBD1. CDR1 is SGHNT and CDR2 is YYREEE in the germline V gene (reference sequence). The length of the CDR3 is 15 residues. Trimming took 2 bases from V and 0 from J; bases not matched to a gene: 2.

This clone was seen once. This sequence joins TRBV6-1 and TRBJ1-2, with a weak D call TRBD1 (6 bases). V gave up 2 bases and J gave up 6 bases, with 13 bases separating them. This CDR3 contains 14 residues. CDR1 MNHNS and CDR2 SASEGT come from the germline V gene. Here the CDR3 reads CASSENGGRDGYTF. The DNA of the CDR3 is TGTGCCAGCAGTGAAAACGGGGGGCGTGATGGCTACACCTTC.

The rearrangement links TRBV29-1 to TRBJ1-1, with D maybe TRBD1 (6 bases). CDR1 and CDR2 (germline): SQVTM, ANQGSEA. V lost 6 bases and J 11 bases, leaving 19 bases between the germline ends. This CDR3 region has 12 residues. The CDR3 protein is CSVREGGRDAFF. CDR3 in DNA: TGCAGCGTGAGGGAGGGGGGAAGGGACGCTTTCTTT.

The J gene is TRBJ2-7, the V gene TRBV20-1, with 7 bases fitting TRBD2. There are 11 residues in the CDR3. CDR1 is DFQATT and CDR2 is SNEGSKA in the germline V gene (reference sequence). With V trimmed by 3 bases and J by 5 bases, 1 base remained unmatched. CDR3 sequence: CSASGTNEQYF. DNA for the CDR3: TGCAGTGCTAGCGGGACTAACGAGCAGTACTTC.